The 28 T cell receptor beta chains below come from one sample, sequenced in a study of immune cell composition in non-small cell lung cancer. Here immunoSEQ multiplex PCR was the method, and the copy in TCRdb shows in-frame clones only, minus some. The sample consists of about 2,000 clones, more than 60% of them appearing once. The sample consisted of lung tumor tissue. Every receptor here comes from a human donor with non-small cell lung cancer.

The chain is built from TRBV21-1 and TRBJ2-3; the table gives TRBD1 as D, unverified against the DNA. TRBV21-1 is recorded as a pseudogene. The CDR3 length is 15 residues. DNA for the CDR3: TGTGCCAGCAGCAAATCAAGGGGCAGCACAGATACGCAGTATTTT. Amino acid sequence: CASSKSRGSTDTQYF.

The J gene is TRBJ2-2, the V gene TRBV4-1; TRBD1 might be the D (5 bases). From germline, CDR1 is MGHRA and CDR2 YSYEKL. V lost 0 bases, J lost 3 bases, and 8 bases lay in between. The CDR3 length is 15 residues. The CDR3 region is CASSQDGADTGELFF. CDR3 DNA: TGCGCCAGCAGCCAAGATGGGGCGGACACCGGGGAGCTGTTTTTT.

This clone was seen once. This chain joins TRBV7-3 and TRBJ2-7; 8 nucleotides line up with TRBD1. The CDR3 sequence is 15 residues long. J was trimmed by 5 bases and V by 5 bases; bases with no gene match: 11. Germline V CDR1 and CDR2: SGHTA, FQGTGA. CDR3 bases: TGTGCCAGCAGCCCCCGACAGGGGCCCAACCACGAGCAGTACTTC. Its protein product is CASSPRQGPNHEQYF.

The chain has TRBV4-1 and TRBJ2-7; maybe TRBD1 (5 bases). The length of the CDR3 is 12 residues. Germline V gives CDR1 MGHRA, CDR2 YSYEKL. V lost 4 bases and J lost 4, with 8 bases in between. The CDR3, as DNA: TGCGCCAGCAGCCTAGCAGGGTACGAGCAGTACTTC. It is translated as CASSLAGYEQYF.

The genes are TRBV28 and TRBJ1-2, with 7 bases identical to TRBD1. CDR1 and CDR2 (germline): MDHEN, SYDVKM. V lost 6 bases to trimming and J lost 4 bases; unmatched junction nucleotides: 5. CDR3 length equals 13 residues. For the CDR3, the DNA is TGTGCCAGCAGACTGCCAGGGGGCTATGGCTACACCTTC. Translation: CASRLPGGYGYTF.

This rearrangement joins TRBV4-1 to TRBJ2-7; 9 bases fit TRBD1. The trim removed 4 bases at V and 5 bases at J, leaving 3 bases unmatched. The CDR3 covers 13 residues. The germline V gene encodes CDR1 MGHRA and CDR2 YSYEKL. CDR3 sequence: CASSLRTGDEQYF. CDR3 sequence (DNA): TGCGCCAGCAGCCTACGGACAGGGGACGAGCAGTACTTC.

The chain carries TRBV7-2 and TRBJ2-6; D unresolved. Germline loops: CDR1 SGHTA, CDR2 FQGNSA. V was cut by 10 bases and J by 1 base, with 5 bases left in between. The CDR3 length is 12 residues. The CDR3 spells CAINSGANVLTF. CDR3 coding DNA: TGTGCCATCAATTCTGGGGCCAACGTCCTGACTTTC.

V and J are TRBV30 and TRBJ1-5, with 9 positions matching TRBD1. Germline CDR1 is GTSNPN and CDR2 is SVGIG (reference sequence). Unmatched junction bases numbered 2, after V lost 2 bases and J lost 3 bases. CDR3 length equals 14 residues. The CDR3 protein is CAWSRTGDNQPQHF. DNA of the CDR3: TGTGCCTGGAGTCGGACAGGGGACAATCAGCCCCAGCATTTT.

This clone was seen only a few times. The genes are TRBV28 and TRBJ1-2, with D uncertain. Germline V gives CDR1 MDHEN, CDR2 SYDVKM. This CDR3 is built from 14 residues. With 7 bases removed from V and 4 bases from J, the gap between germline ends came to 16 bases. The CDR3 here is CASISAAHSYGYTF. DNA for the CDR3: TGTGCCAGCATTAGTGCAGCGCATTCCTATGGCTACACCTTC.

In DNA form, the CDR3 reads TGCGCCAGCAGCTGGACGGGGACTATGGGGAATGAGCAGTTCTTC. The encoded protein is CASSWTGTMGNEQFF. The genes are TRBV5-1 and TRBJ2-1, with 7 bases identical to TRBD2. The V gene's germline CDR1 is SGHRS and CDR2 YFSETQ. The CDR3 runs to 15 residues. After removal of 3 bases from V and 7 bases from J, the junction contained 10 bases not matched to a gene.

This chain joins TRBV7-6 and TRBJ2-1; D is unclear. Germline CDR1 and CDR2: SGHVS and FNYEAQ. V was clipped by 6 bases and J by 3 bases, with 9 bases between them. This CDR3 spans 13 amino acids. For the CDR3, the DNA is TGTGCCAGCAGTCCTTCTAACTACAATGAGCAGTTCTTC. It specifies CASSPSNYNEQFF.

The chain recombines TRBV6-5 with TRBJ1-4; 8 nucleotides match TRBD1. CDR1 is MNHEY, CDR2 SVGAGI, per germline. With 2 bases clipped from V and 8 bases from J, the junction kept 10 bases outside the gene matches. The CDR3 contains 16 residues. The CDR3, as DNA: TGTGCCAGCAGTTACGGCGGTACAGGGGGAGGAGAAAAACTGTTTTTT. This gives the protein CASSYGGTGGGEKLFF.

This clone has more than one count but fewer than ten. The rearrangement joins TRBV6-5 to TRBJ1-5; D unresolved. The CDR3 length is 15 residues. Per germline, CDR1 MNHEY and CDR2 SVGAGI. V dropped 0 bases and J dropped 4 bases, with 10 bases sitting between them. CDR3 region: CASSYSGNHNQPQHF. Written as DNA, the CDR3 is TGTGCCAGCAGTTACTCCGGGAACCATAATCAGCCCCAGCATTTT.

The CDR3 spells CASSLRGISTDTQYF. Here the CDR3 DNA reads TGTGCCAGCAGCTTACGCGGGATTAGCACAGATACGCAGTATTTT. The V call is TRBV7-2, the J call TRBJ2-3, with D possibly TRBD2 on 6 matching bases. The V gene lost 2 bases and the J gene lost 0 bases, with 9 bases spanning the gap. CDR1 and CDR2 (germline): SGHTA, FQGNSA. There are 15 residues in the CDR3.

The rearrangement joins TRBV9 to TRBJ1-2, with TRBD1 as a possible D gene (6 bases). V was cut by 4 bases and J by 8 bases, with 15 bases left in between. This CDR3 contains 13 residues. Germline V gene sequence: CDR1 SGDLS, CDR2 YYNGEE. For the CDR3, the DNA is TGTGCCAGCAGCCCTGGCGGACAGCGAGGCTACACCTTC. Amino acids: CASSPGGQRGYTF.

The rearrangement joins TRBV6-1 to TRBJ1-1; D gene uncertain. Germline CDR1 reads MNHNS; CDR2 reads SASEGT. The V gene lost 2 bases and the J gene lost 4 bases, with 11 bases spanning the gap. The CDR3 spans 14 residues. The CDR3, as DNA: TGTGCCAGCAGTGAACGAGGGTCTGGCACTGAAGCTTTCTTT. The encoded protein is CASSERGSGTEAFF.

The V gene is TRBV18, the J gene TRBJ2-3, with D possibly being TRBD2 (6 bases). The CDR3 has 15 residues. Between the trimmed V and J ends, which lost 3 bases and 5 bases, there was a span of 15 bases. CDR1 is KGHSH, CDR2 LQKENI, per germline. The CDR3, as DNA: TGTGCCAGCTCACCCGGGGCCCGGAGGGGAGATACGCAGTATTTT. It codes for CASSPGARRGDTQYF. Full variable domain (missing parts from reference TRBV18 and TRBJ2-3): NAGVMQNPRHLVRRRGQEARLRCSPMKGHSHVYWYRQLPEEGLKFMVYLQKENIIDESGMPKERFSAEFPKEGPSILRIQQVVRGDSAAYFCASSPGARRGDTQYFGPGTRLTVL.

The chain links TRBV4-3 to TRBJ1-2; tentatively, D is TRBD1 (5 bases). V gave up 0 bases and J gave up 7 bases, with 18 bases separating them. The germline CDR1 and CDR2 sequences are LGHNA and YSLEER. The CDR3 is made up of 16 amino acids. The CDR3, as DNA: TGCGCCAGCAGCCAAGATCGACCGAGGCAGGGTAGTGGCTACACCTTC. It is translated as CASSQDRPRQGSGYTF.

The V gene is TRBV11-1, the J gene TRBJ2-1; D is ambiguous. V lost 3 bases, J lost 4 bases, and 7 bases lay in between. The CDR3 loop spans 13 amino acids. Germline lookup yields CDR1 SGHAT and CDR2 FQDESV (reference sequence). The CDR3 spells CASSFALYNEQFF. CDR3 nucleotides: TGTGCCAGCAGCTTCGCACTATACAATGAGCAGTTCTTC.

The chain recombines TRBV7-2 with TRBJ2-3; 7 nucleotides align to TRBD2. The CDR3 extends over 15 amino acids. The V and J ends lost 5 bases and 3 bases, in that order; junction bases with no gene match: 8. Germline CDR1 reads SGHTA; CDR2 reads FQGNSA. CDR3 protein: CASSLSGMGTDTQYF. The CDR3 DNA is TGTGCCAGCAGCCTGAGCGGGATGGGGACAGATACGCAGTATTTT.

This chain connects TRBV27 to TRBJ2-7; D may be TRBD2 (6 bases). V was shortened by 4 bases and J by 7 bases, with 20 bases between the two germline ends. The CDR3 runs to 15 residues. CDR1 and CDR2 from the germline V gene are MNHEY and SMNVEV (reference sequence). DNA for the CDR3: TGTGCCAGCAGTTCCCCCCCCGGACTACGGGGGGAGCAGTACTTC. Translated, it gives CASSSPPGLRGEQYF.

The sample holds a few counts of this clone. The V and J genes are TRBV6-6 and TRBJ1-5, with TRBD1 as a possible D gene (5 bases). CDR3 size: 15 residues. Trimming left V 6 bases short and J 4 bases short, with 16 bases between. CDR1 and CDR2 from the germline V gene are MNHNY and SVGAGI (reference sequence). The CDR3 is CASSRGEGGNQPQHF. CDR3 DNA: TGTGCCAGCAGCCGAGGGGAGGGCGGTAATCAGCCCCAGCATTTT.

The J gene is TRBJ1-1, the V gene TRBV5-1; no definite D call. This CDR3 comprises 14 residues. V lost 0 bases and J 1 base, leaving 7 bases between the germline ends. Germline-derived CDR1 and CDR2 are SGHRS and YFSETQ. The CDR3 region is CASSLATTNTEAFF. CDR3 coding DNA: TGCGCCAGCAGCTTGGCGACTACGAACACTGAAGCTTTCTTT.

The CDR3 region is CASSVTQGVQETQYF. In DNA form, the CDR3 reads TGTGCCAGCAGCGTTACACAGGGGGTTCAAGAGACCCAGTACTTC. V and J are TRBV7-3 and TRBJ2-5; TRBD1 agrees at 8 bases. Germline V gives CDR1 SGHTA, CDR2 FQGTGA. This CDR3 has 15 amino acids. V shed 5 bases and J 2 bases; nucleotides not matched to a gene: 7. Supplemented by reference TRBV7-3 and TRBJ2-5, the full variable domain reads GAGVSQTPSNKVTEKGKYVELRCDPISGHTALYWYRQSLGQGPEFLIYFQGTGAADDSGLPNDRFFAVRPEGSVSTLKIQRTERGDSAVYLCASSVTQGVQETQYFGPGTRLLVL.

The CDR3 DNA follows: TGTGCCAGCAGCTTGGGGACAGCCTCGGGTGGCTACACCTTC. Its translation: CASSLGTASGGYTF. The chain recombines TRBV5-4 with TRBJ1-2; D is perhaps TRBD1 (6 bases). Trimming left V 0 bases short and J 7 bases short, with 13 bases between. CDR1 is SGHNT, CDR2 YYREEE, per germline (reference sequence). This CDR3 comprises 14 residues.

The J gene is TRBJ2-7, the V gene TRBV5-6, with a weak D call TRBD1 (6 bases). Trimming took 3 bases from V and 4 from J, leaving 14 bases between them. Germline CDR1 SGHDT, CDR2 YYEEEE. The CDR3 has 14 amino acids. Here the CDR3 DNA reads TGTGCCAGCAGCTATCAGGGGATACAATACGAGCAGTACTTC. Translated, it gives CASSYQGIQYEQYF.

The CDR3 here is CASNRGQGADYGYTF. CDR3 sequence (DNA): TGTGCCAGCAATAGGGGACAGGGGGCAGACTATGGCTACACCTTC. This chain uses TRBV6-5 with TRBJ1-2; 12 bases are a match to TRBD1. Trimming cost V 7 bases and J 3 bases; bases outside gene matches: 6. Germline V gene data show CDR1 as MNHEY and CDR2 as SVGAGI. The CDR3 totals 15 residues.

This clone has only one observation. This CDR3 reads CAWGRQGARSTYEQYF. The CDR3 DNA reads TGTGCCTGGGGGCGACAGGGGGCGCGTTCCACCTACGAGCAGTACTTC. The genes are TRBV30 and TRBJ2-7, with TRBD1 matching 10 bases. V dropped 5 bases and J dropped 2; count of bases not matched to a gene: 12. Germline lookup yields CDR1 GTSNPN and CDR2 SVGIG (reference sequence). The CDR3 spans 16 residues.